This paragraph reports one TCR beta chain. Its cognate antigen is unknown. The source of the sample is a study of T cell responses to AZD1222 COVID-19 vaccine. Study-level points and caveats: White British donors predominated, females outnumbered males, and clonal diversity was possibly underestimated. Just a handful of AZD1222 recipients tested seropositive at baseline. Dominant at 160-218 and 743-854, vaccine-associated CD4 TCRs also spanned spike.

Repertoires were generated with immunoSEQ multiplex PCR, while TCRdb's copy carries only in-frame clones and drops some. This repertoire shows some 150,000 clones, about 90% found once; its top ten account for approximately 5.2%. The TCR originated in an adult in good health. This specimen consisted of peripheral blood, obtained on day 0 of AZD1222 vaccination.

The CDR3 reads CAIGPGQGIEAFF. The CDR3 region has the DNA TGTGCCATCGGGCCAGGACAGGGAATTGAAGCTTTCTTT. The chain combines TRBV10-3 with TRBJ1-1, with 8 bases identical to TRBD1. Trimming removed 8 bases from V and 7 bases from J; junction bases left unmatched: 9. Germline lookup yields CDR1 ENHRY and CDR2 SYGVKD. The CDR3 runs 13 residues.